The 31 T cell receptor delta chains reported below all come from one sample, sequenced in a study of gamma-delta chains in newborns, infants, children. TCRdb reanalysed the reads with CATT. The sample consists of about 3,000 delta-chain clones, about 10% of them appearing once. The specimen sequenced was blood. The source is a child who was a newborn, infant or young child, either healthy, febrile or measles-vaccinated (not recorded which).

To note about this clone: With a much larger clone just one base away, this may be a read error. The gene calls are TRDV2 and TRDJ3; TRDD3 agrees at 8 bases. TCRdb carries no J gene annotation; the J gene was assigned here by matching the DNA with germline. The CDR3 length is 19 residues. CDR1 and CDR2 (germline): GEAIGNYY, EKD. The CDR3 DNA is TGTGCCTGTGACACCGTGACTGGGGGCCCCTCCTGGGGCACCCGACAGATGTTTTTC. Residues: CACDTVTGGPSWGTRQMFF.

This clone showed up just a few times. This rearrangement joins TRDV2 to TRDJ3; 11 bases fit TRDD3. The germline V gene encodes CDR1 GEAIGNYY and CDR2 EKD. Trimming removed 1 base from V and 0 bases from J; junction bases left unmatched: 4. The CDR3 runs 19 residues. The CDR3 sequence: CACDTVLGDNSWDTRQMFF. For the CDR3, the DNA is TGTGCCTGTGACACTGTACTGGGGGATAACTCCTGGGACACCCGACAGATGTTTTTC.

Concerning this clone itself: Germline and junction disagree at one end, which may indicate a read error. The chain is built from TRDV2 and TRDJ2; 11 bases fit TRDD3. Per germline, CDR1 GEAIGNYY and CDR2 EKD. This CDR3 is 14 amino acids long. As DNA, the CDR3 is TGTGCCAGTGACTGGGGGATATCGACAGCACAACTCTTCTTT. It translates to CASDWGISTAQLFF.

Concerning this clone itself: With a much larger clone just one base away, this may be a read error. The sample carries other DNA sequences with the same CDR3. J is TRDJ2 and V is TRDV2, with 9 bases lining up with TRDD3. The CDR3 runs to 14 residues. V lost 6 bases and J lost 2; bases outside the gene matches: 3. CDR1 is GEAIGNYY and CDR2 is EKD in the germline V gene. CDR3 region: CACTGGYLTAQLFF. The CDR3, as DNA: TGTGCCTGTACCGGGGGATACTTGACAGCACAACTCTTCTTT.

A few counts support this clone. This chain links TRDV2 with TRDJ3; 8 nucleotides match TRDD3. The trim removed 2 bases at V and 0 bases at J, leaving 17 bases unmatched. The CDR3 is made up of 22 amino acids. Germline V CDR1 and CDR2: GEAIGNYY, EKD. The DNA of the CDR3 is TGTGCCTGTGACAGGAGGGCATACTGGGGGGTAACGAGCTCCTGGGACACCCGACAGATGTTTTTC. Its protein product is CACDRRAYWGVTSSWDTRQMFF.

This clone is medium-sized in the sample. V usage is TRDV2 and J usage is TRDJ3; D gene unclear. The germline CDR1 and CDR2 sequences are GEAIGNYY and EKD. The length of the CDR3 is 19 residues. V lost 0 bases and J 0 bases, leaving 14 bases between the germline ends. DNA for the CDR3: TGTGCCTGTGACACCGGGAGGGACGCGGGCTCCTGGGACACCCGACAGATGTTTTTC. It codes for CACDTGRDAGSWDTRQMFF.

A remark on this clone: A much larger clone lies a single base off, so this may be a read error. The V call is TRDV2, the J call TRDJ3; a possible D gene is TRDD3 (5 bases). From germline, CDR1 is GEAIGNYY and CDR2 EKD. Trimming shortened V by 0 bases and J by 2 bases, and 25 bases separated the two germline ends. This CDR3 spans 22 amino acids. The CDR3 sequence is CACDTLRGNLKRLAWDTRQMFF. CDR3 in DNA: TGTGCCTGTGACACCCTACGGGGAAACCTTAAGAGGCTAGCCTGGGACACCCGACAGATGTTTTTC.

By frequency in the sample, this clone is medium-sized. Within the sample, other DNA sequences also encode this same CDR3. The chain is built from TRDV2 and TRDJ3, with a weak D call TRDD3 (5 bases). Germline V lookup: CDR1 GEAIGNYY, CDR2 EKD. Trimming stripped 0 bases from V and 1 base from J, with 12 bases between. This CDR3 comprises 18 residues. The chain's CDR3 is CACDTGEGWSWDTRQMFF. The CDR3 bases are TGTGCCTGTGACACCGGGGAGGGATGGTCCTGGGACACCCGACAGATGTTTTTC.

This clone qualifies as medium-sized. The V and J genes are TRDV2 and TRDJ2; maybe TRDD3 (6 bases). The CDR3 sequence is 14 residues long. The germline V and J ends were trimmed by 1 base and 4 bases, with 9 bases remaining between them. Germline values: CDR1 GEAIGNYY, CDR2 EKD. CDR3 in DNA: TGTGCCTGTGACACGGGGGAGCCGACAGCACAACTCTTCTTT. Amino acids: CACDTGEPTAQLFF.

The V gene remains uncalled, whereas the J gene is TRDJ2; the tabulated D call, TRDD3, remains unverified against the DNA. The CDR3 spans 16 residues. CDR3 region: CACAFLGDPVTSQLFF. The CDR3 DNA follows: TGTGCCTGTGCTTTTCTGGGGGATCCGGTGACATCCCAACTCTTCTTT.

This clone was recorded a few times. TCRdb's protein for this DNA is that of a much larger clone and differs from the translation at residue 5, likely a read error; the protein shown is the DNA translation. V and J are TRDV2 and TRDJ3, with 12 bases fitting TRDD3. CDR1 is GEAIGNYY and CDR2 is EKD in the germline V gene. The V gene end was trimmed by 3 bases and the J gene end by 4 bases; junction bases not matched to a gene: 3. This CDR3 has 17 amino acids. The CDR3 is CACDELGDTWDTRQMFF. The CDR3 region has the DNA TGTGCCTGTGACGAACTGGGGGATACTTGGGACACCCGACAGATGTTTTTC.

This clone is categorized as large (0.1 to 1%). This chain uses TRDV2 with TRDJ3; 10 positions agree with TRDD3. The CDR3 is 19 residues long. Losses at the gene ends were 0 bases for V and 0 bases for J; bases not matched to a gene: 4. Germline V gives CDR1 GEAIGNYY, CDR2 EKD. The CDR3 region is CACDTVGDTSSWDTRQMFF. The CDR3 DNA is TGTGCCTGTGACACCGTGGGGGATACCAGCTCCTGGGACACCCGACAGATGTTTTTC.

With regard to this clone: The protein given by TCRdb reflects a much larger clone and differs at residue 9 from this DNA's translation, likely from a read error; the protein shown is the DNA's translation. Here the CDR3 reads CACDRPSSCDTRQMFF. As DNA, the CDR3 is TGTGCCTGTGACCGCCCCAGCTCCTGTGACACCCGACAGATGTTTTTC. The rearrangement uses TRDV2 and TRDJ3; D remains unclear. CDR1 is GEAIGNYY and CDR2 is EKD in the germline V gene. The CDR3 consists of 16 residues.

Concerning this clone itself: A single base separates this from a much larger clone, so it may be a read error. This chain's CDR3 is CACDTRVSGGHYTDKLIF. For the CDR3, the DNA is TGTGCCTGTGACACAAGGGTTTCTGGGGGTCATTACACCGATAAACTCATCTTT. The chain combines TRDV2 with TRDJ1; TRDD3 matches at 7 bases. The length of the CDR3 is 18 residues. CDR1 is GEAIGNYY, CDR2 EKD, per germline. V gave up 1 base and J gave up 0 bases; unmatched junction bases: 13.

Of note for this clone: This may stem from a read error, because a much larger clone lies one nucleotide away. The sample holds other DNA sequences that translate to the same CDR3. The rearrangement joins TRDV2 to TRDJ3; TRDD3 matches 7 bases. The length of the CDR3 is 20 residues. Looked up from germline, CDR1 is GEAIGNYY and CDR2 is EKD. CDR3 loop: CACDTLGRGPYSWDTRQMFF. The CDR3 DNA is TGTGCCTGCGACACACTGGGGAGGGGACCTTACTCCTGGGACACCCGACAGATGTTTTTC.

Points on this clone: This could be a read error, since a much larger clone is one nucleotide away. The gene calls are TRDV2 and TRDJ2; TRDD3 agrees at 8 bases. Germline V gene data show CDR1 as GEAIGNYY and CDR2 as EKD. The CDR3 covers 15 residues. CDR3 amino acids: CACGTGGYLTAQLFF. The CDR3 nucleotides are TGTGCCTGTGGCACCGGGGGATATTTGACAGCACAACTCTTCTTT.

No V segment was called; the J segment is TRDJ3; the table's D call, TRDD3, has no DNA check behind it. The CDR3 extends over 23 amino acids. The CDR3 DNA reads TGTGCCTTTGGTAGCCCTTTCCTAATTCGTACTGGGGGGCGCTCCTGGGACACCCGACAGATGTTTTTC. Translated, it gives CAFGSPFLIRTGGRSWDTRQMFF.

The gene calls are TRDV2 and TRDJ3, with TRDD3 matching over 13 bases. TCRdb leaves out the J gene; it was filled in here by matching the DNA to germline. Unmatched junction bases numbered 5, after V lost 1 base and J lost 0 bases. This CDR3 is built from 20 residues. The germline gives CDR1 GEAIGNYY, CDR2 EKD. Here the CDR3 reads CACDTGLGDTSSWDTRQMFF. The CDR3 DNA is TGTGCCTGTGACACTGGACTGGGGGATACGAGCTCCTGGGACACCCGACAGATGTTTTTC.

This clone turned up a few times. A read error likely explains this, since a far larger clone differs by one base. The identical CDR3 is also encoded by other nucleotide sequences in the sample. CDR3 amino acids: CACDTGGYSWDTRQMFF. CDR3 in DNA: TGTGCCTGTGACACTGGGGGATACTCCTGGGACACCCGACAGATGTTCTTC. The chain recombines TRDV2 with TRDJ3, with 10 bases matching TRDD3. From germline, CDR1 is GEAIGNYY and CDR2 EKD. This CDR3 contains 17 residues.

Details on this clone: This clone may be a read error of a much larger clone one base away. The chain links TRDV2 to TRDJ3; 7 bases line up with TRDD3. The CDR3 has 15 amino acids. Germline lookup yields CDR1 GEAIGNYY and CDR2 EKD. Here the CDR3 DNA reads TGTGCCTGTGACTGGGGGACCTGGGGCACCCGACAGATGTTTTTC. It codes for CACDWGTWGTRQMFF.

By frequency in the sample, this clone is medium-sized (0.01 to 0.1%). The sample has other DNA sequences that encode this CDR3 too. The chain joins TRDV2 to TRDJ3, with 9 nucleotides matching TRDD3. V shed 2 bases and J 0 bases; nucleotides not matched to a gene: 1. The germline V gene encodes CDR1 GEAIGNYY and CDR2 EKD. The CDR3 covers 17 residues. Written as DNA, the CDR3 is TGTGCCTGTGACATACTGGGGGACTCCTGGGACACCCGACAGATGTTTTTC. Translated: CACDILGDSWDTRQMFF.

This clone turned up a few times. The chain is built from TRDV1 and TRDJ1; tentative D call: TRDD3 (6 bases). V lost 0 bases, J lost 0 bases, and 8 bases lay in between. Germline loops: CDR1 TSWWSYY, CDR2 QGS. The CDR3 covers 15 residues. Written as DNA, the CDR3 is TGTGCTCTTGGGGAACTGGGGGACTACACCGATAAACTCATCTTT. Translated, it gives CALGELGDYTDKLIF.

For this clone: This may stem from a read error, because a much larger clone lies one nucleotide away. This chain joins TRDV2 and TRDJ2; 7 bases fit TRDD3. V lost 0 bases, J lost 4 bases, and 16 bases stayed unmatched. From germline, CDR1 is GEAIGNYY and CDR2 EKD. The CDR3 sequence is 19 residues long. CDR3 in DNA: TGTGCCTGTGACACCGGTGATCTGGGGGTCCAACGCGCGACAGCACAACTCTTCTTT. Protein: CACDTGDLGVQRATAQLFF.

This clone was observed a few times. This may be a read error: a much more frequent sequence differs by one nucleotide. The V gene is TRDV2, the J gene TRDJ3; 8 bases are shared with TRDD3. The trim removed 0 bases at V and 2 bases at J, leaving 8 bases unmatched. The CDR3 is 19 residues long. CDR1 and CDR2 (germline): GEAIGNYY, EKD. This CDR3 is CACDTLLGGSPWDTRQMFF. As DNA, the CDR3 is TGTGCCTGTGACACCCTACTGGGGGGAAGCCCCTGGGACACCCGACAGATGTTTTTC.

This clone was seen a handful of times. The junction differs from germline at one of its ends, possibly a read error. This sequence joins TRDV2 and TRDJ3; the match to TRDD3 covers 7 bases. CDR3 length equals 18 residues. Germline values: CDR1 GEAIGNYY, CDR2 EKD. The CDR3, as DNA: TGTGCCTGTGACACCTGGGGGACTCGCCCCTGGGACACCCTACAGATGTTCTTC. Residues: CACDTWGTRPWDTLQMFF.

This clone was counted a few times. A clone one base away is much larger, so this may be a read error. The V gene is TRDV2, the J gene TRDJ3, with 11 bases matching TRDD3. CDR3 length: 19 residues. Germline CDR1 and CDR2: GEAIGNYY and EKD. Germline trimming cut 5 bases from V and 0 bases from J; bases unmatched to any gene: 8. The CDR3 nucleotides read TGTGCCTGTGGCAAGTACTGGGGGATAAGCTCCTGGGACACCCGACAGATGTTTTTC. It encodes CACGKYWGISSWDTRQMFF.

This clone has more than one count but fewer than ten. A much larger clone differs by one base, so this may be a read error. This sample also contains other DNA sequences that code for the same CDR3. J is TRDJ2 and V is TRDV2; D is perhaps TRDD3 (6 bases). The CDR3 totals 15 residues. From germline, CDR1 is GEAIGNYY and CDR2 EKD. This chain's CDR3 is CACDTVGMGPAQLFF. The CDR3 coding sequence is TGTGCCTGCGACACCGTGGGGATGGGCCCAGCACAACTCTTCTTT.

Points on this clone: Other nucleotide sequences in the sample specify the same CDR3. This sequence joins TRDV2 and TRDJ1, with TRDD3 identical over 7 bases. This CDR3 region has 15 residues. Trimming cost V 0 bases and J 1 base; bases outside gene matches: 4. The V gene's germline CDR1 is GEAIGNYY and CDR2 EKD. In nucleotides, the CDR3 is TGTGCCTGTGACACCGTAGGGATACTCACCGATAAACTCATCTTT. It translates to CACDTVGILTDKLIF.

Turning to this clone: This may stem from a read error, because a much larger clone lies one nucleotide away. This chain joins TRDV2 and TRDJ3, with D perhaps TRDD3 (6 bases). The J gene, not given by TCRdb, was assigned here from a germline match of the nucleotide sequence. The ends were cut back, 4 bases at V and 0 bases at J, with 21 bases in the middle. Germline V gene data show CDR1 as GEAIGNYY and CDR2 as EKD. The CDR3 runs to 20 residues. CDR3 nucleotides: TGTGCCTGTGATCTCCTGGGGAATACGCGCAACTCCTGGGACACCCGACAGATGTTTTTC. This gives the protein CACDLLGNTRNSWDTRQMFF.

This clone was seen more than once but under ten times. A read error is likely here: a far larger clone is one base away. Other DNA sequences in the sample encode the same CDR3. The chain's CDR3 is CACDTGYWDTRQMFF. CDR3 DNA: TGTGCCTGCGACACGGGATACTGGGACACCCGACAGATGTTTTTC. The J gene is TRDJ3, the V gene TRDV2, with D tentatively TRDD3 (6 bases). CDR3 size: 15 residues. Germline CDR1 and CDR2: GEAIGNYY and EKD.

Comments on this clone: The amino acid sequence in TCRdb belongs to a much larger clone and departs from this DNA's translation at residue 14, likely a sequencing read error; the sequence shown is translated from the DNA. The J gene is TRDJ3, the V gene TRDV2, with D tentatively TRDD3 (5 bases). The CDR3 sequence is 16 residues long. Germline loops: CDR1 GEAIGNYY, CDR2 EKD. The CDR3 is CACDTGLPWDTRQTFF. CDR3 nucleotides: TGTGCCTGTGACACCGGGCTGCCCTGGGACACCCGACAGACGTTTTTC.